Described below is a single T cell receptor beta chain sequence and its context. Its antigen is unknown. The data stem from a study of PD-1 blockade in classical Hodgkin lymphoma. Across the study: Patients were treated with nivolumab at 3 mg/kg, and this was given intravenously every 2 weeks.

CDR3 length: 14 residues. After removal of 10 bases from V and 2 bases from J, the junction contained 10 bases not matched to a gene. Germline CDR1 ENHRY, CDR2 SYGVKD. The time point here: cycle 4 day 1 (C4D1), after six to seven weeks of nivolumab. Every patient was affected by relapse after autologous stem cell transplantation, while exposure to brentuximab vedotin was not uniform. Magnetic negative selection served to purify CD4+ T cells out of PBMCs that had been thawed. Best responses fell into complete response, partial response or progressive disease. Method: immunoSEQ multiplex PCR; TCRdb's copy keeps in-frame clones and lacks some. The data contain around 26,000 clones, 65% to 90% of them singletons. Overall study findings and caveats: Complete responders showed a baseline diversity that resembled the diversity of newly diagnosed patients. A significant rise in TCR diversity by C4D1 was seen for CD4+ but not CD8+ cells.

This TCR came from a human donor with classical Hodgkin lymphoma. The sample in question was CD4+ T cells from blood, obtained before the fourth cycle of nivolumab. The V call is TRBV10-3, the J call TRBJ1-1; TRBD1 aligns across 7 bases. CDR3 DNA: TGTGCCAGCAGCCGGGGACAGCACAACACTGAAGCTTTCTTT. Amino acids: CASSRGQHNTEAFF.